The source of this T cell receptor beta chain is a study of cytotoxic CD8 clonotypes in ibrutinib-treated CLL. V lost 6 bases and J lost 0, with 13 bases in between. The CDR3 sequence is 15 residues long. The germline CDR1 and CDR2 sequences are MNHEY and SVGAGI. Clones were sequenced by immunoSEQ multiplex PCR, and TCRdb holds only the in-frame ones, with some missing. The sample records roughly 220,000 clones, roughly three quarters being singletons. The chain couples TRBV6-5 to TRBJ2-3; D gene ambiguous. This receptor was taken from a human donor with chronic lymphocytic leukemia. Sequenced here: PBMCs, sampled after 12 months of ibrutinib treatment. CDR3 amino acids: CASSPFPSSTDTQYF. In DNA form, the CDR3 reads TGTGCCAGCAGCCCTTTTCCCTCTAGCACAGATACGCAGTATTTT.